The 13 T cell receptor beta chains below come from one sample, sequenced in a study of Graves' ophthalmopathy and Graves' hyperthyroidism. TCR beta CDR3 regions were amplified from RNA transcripts. Investigators did first-round RT-PCR with HTBI primers, then second-round multiplex PCR. Each CDR3 protein gets one entry after TCRdb re-called the multiplex PCR reads with MiXCR. The sample lists 150,000 to 200,000 distinct CDR3 sequences, roughly two fifths occurring once. Source material: peripheral blood. Every receptor here comes from a woman aged 40-49 years with Graves' ophthalmopathy.

At least ten counts were recorded for this clonotype. The chain carries TRBV7-3 and TRBJ1-2, with D possibly matching TRBD1 (6 bases). In germline, CDR1 is SGHTA, CDR2 FQGTGA. Between the trimmed V and J ends, which lost 3 bases and 3 bases, there was a span of 14 bases. The CDR3 runs to 15 residues. The DNA of the CDR3 is TGTGCCAGCAGCTTGTACGGCAGGGGCGACTATGGCTACACCTTC. Translated: CASSLYGRGDYGYTF.

V is TRBV6-5 and J is TRBJ1-1, with D unclear. CDR3 length: 11 residues. Between the trimmed V and J ends, which lost 6 bases and 7 bases, there was a span of 9 bases. CDR1 is MNHEY, CDR2 SVGAGI, per germline. The CDR3: CASRARREAFF. CDR3 nucleotides: TGTGCCAGCAGAGCCCGACGTGAAGCTTTCTTT.

This clonotype came up many times. The J gene is TRBJ2-7, the V gene TRBV4-1; D is unclear. With 2 bases removed from V and 2 bases from J, the gap between germline ends came to 13 bases. There are 15 residues in the CDR3. Germline V gene lookup returns CDR1 MGHRA and CDR2 YSYEKL. The DNA of the CDR3 is TGCGCCAGCAGCCAAACCCTGACGGGCCCCTACGAGCAGTACTTC. Amino acid sequence: CASSQTLTGPYEQYF.

The gene calls are TRBV6-5 and TRBJ2-4, with D maybe TRBD2 (6 bases). Trimming cost V 2 bases and J 7 bases, with 9 bases left between them. Germline V CDR1 and CDR2: MNHEY, SVGAGI. The CDR3 totals 13 residues. The CDR3 DNA follows: TGTGCCAGCAGTTACGGAGGGGCCAACATTCAGTACTTC. Translating gives CASSYGGANIQYF.

The chain uses TRBV28 and TRBJ1-1; D is unclear. The CDR3 runs 14 residues. CDR1 and CDR2 from the germline V gene are MDHEN and SYDVKM. Between the trimmed V and J ends, which lost 0 bases and 8 bases, there was a span of 13 bases. The DNA of the CDR3 is TGTGCCAGCAGTTTATGGGCCCCTCCGGGAGAAGCTTTCTTT. Amino acids: CASSLWAPPGEAFF.

Ten or more counts support this clonotype. The J gene is TRBJ2-7, the V gene TRBV19; weak D call: TRBD1 (5 bases). The V end was cut by 5 bases, the J end by 0 bases, with 20 bases between. Per the germline V gene, CDR1 is LNHDA and CDR2 is SQIVND (reference sequence). The CDR3 loop spans 17 amino acids. CDR3 nucleotides: TGTGCCAGTAGTTCTAGGGCCAGGGTCTTCGCCTCCTACGAGCAGTACTTC. Its translation: CASSSRARVFASYEQYF.

This clonotype was observed at least ten times. This chain links TRBV7-8 with TRBJ2-7; D perhaps matches TRBD2 (7 bases). Trimming left V 1 base short and J 0 bases short, with 16 bases between. This CDR3 is built from 17 residues. Looked up from germline, CDR1 is SGHVS and CDR2 is FQNEAQ. Written as DNA, the CDR3 is TGTGCCAGCAGCTTAGTAGGGGGGGTAACCAGCTCCTACGAGCAGTACTTC. This sequence encodes CASSLVGGVTSSYEQYF.

Ten or more counts support this clonotype. The J gene is TRBJ1-5, the V gene TRBV20-1; 8 bases map to TRBD1. CDR3 size: 16 residues. CDR1 is DFQATT and CDR2 is SNEGSKA in the germline V gene (reference sequence). The V segment lost 3 bases and the J segment 4 bases; nucleotides outside the gene matches: 11. The CDR3 DNA reads as TGCAGTGCTAGCCCCCCCTGGACAGGGAATAATCAGCCCCAGCATTTT. It specifies CSASPPWTGNNQPQHF.

This clonotype was counted many times. This chain uses TRBV6-1 with TRBJ1-1, with 7 bases fitting TRBD1. The CDR3 contains 14 residues. The V gene end was trimmed by 3 bases and the J gene end by 5 bases; junction bases not matched to a gene: 6. The germline CDR1 and CDR2 sequences are MNHNS and SASEGT. In nucleotides, the CDR3 is TGTGCCAGCAGTGAGGACAGGTTGGGGACTGAAGCTTTCTTT. This encodes CASSEDRLGTEAFF.

The gene calls are TRBV6-1 and TRBJ1-5, with D tentatively TRBD1 (5 bases). The CDR3 sequence is 16 residues long. Germline V gives CDR1 MNHNS, CDR2 SASEGT. V was trimmed by 7 bases and J by 4 bases, leaving 20 bases between them. The CDR3 sequence is CASKWLEWGSNQPQHF. The CDR3 region has the DNA TGTGCCAGCAAGTGGTTGGAGTGGGGGTCAAATCAGCCCCAGCATTTT.

The rearrangement uses TRBV20-1 and TRBJ2-7, with a tentative D call TRBD1 (5 bases). V gave up 4 bases and J gave up 7 bases, with 20 bases separating them. The length of the CDR3 is 14 residues. Germline-derived CDR1 and CDR2 are DFQATT and SNEGSKA (reference sequence). The CDR3, as DNA: TGCAGTGCTATAGGGCCGGACAAGGTGTCTGAGCAGTACTTC. Translated: CSAIGPDKVSEQYF.

The count of this clonotype is one. The chain has TRBV6-5 and TRBJ1-1; D is possibly TRBD1 (6 bases). The CDR3 totals 15 residues. Between the trimmed V and J ends, which lost 0 bases and 5 bases, there was a span of 13 bases. Per the germline V gene, CDR1 is MNHEY and CDR2 is SVGAGI. CDR3 in amino acids: CASSYSLQGTTEAFF. For the CDR3, the DNA is TGTGCCAGCAGTTACTCTCTCCAGGGGACTACTGAAGCTTTCTTT.

This clonotype was observed many times. The chain uses TRBV7-3 and TRBJ1-1, with a tentative D call TRBD1 (6 bases). CDR3 length: 13 amino acids. V shed 8 bases and J shed 0 bases, with 10 bases lying between them. The germline CDR1 and CDR2 sequences are SGHTA and FQGTGA. The CDR3 DNA sequence: TGTGCCAGCGCGAGGGGGATGAACACTGAAGCTTTCTTT. Translation: CASARGMNTEAFF. The full variable domain, in which reference TRBV7-3 and TRBJ1-1 provide the parts outside the CDR3, is GAGVSQTPSNKVTEKGKYVELRCDPISGHTALYWYRQSLGQGPEFLIYFQGTGAADDSGLPNDRFFAVRPEGSVSTLKIQRTERGDSAVYLCASARGMNTEAFFGQGTRLTVV.